This T cell receptor (beta chain) appears in the sequencing data of a study of T cell repertoires in cytomegalovirus infection. Turning to the study itself: Public TCR beta signatures provided an indication of both CMV infection and a matching HLA type.

From the reads, TCRdb called clonotypes with MiXCR, one entry per CDR3 protein. The sample consists of 350,000 to 550,000 distinct CDR3 sequences, approximately 30% of them appearing once. Study-level results: Carriers of CMV plus the relevant HLA were identified by cumulative public TCR beta family frequency. CMV-specific TCR beta clonotypes restricted by HLA-C were the ones dominating the ex vivo response.

This clonotype has a handful of counts. Its antigen is undetermined. V lost 2 bases and J lost 4; bases outside the gene matches: 6. The CDR3 is made up of 16 amino acids. The J gene is TRBJ2-2, the V gene TRBV12-3 or TRBV12-4, with 8 bases that match TRBD1. Sequencing input: PBMCs. This sequence originates from a human donor in good health (CMV status not recorded). Some clones in this sample may be carry-over from other donors' samples. CDR3 in amino acids: CASSLWQGALTGELFF. The CDR3 DNA is TGTGCCAGCAGTTTATGGCAGGGGGCGCTCACCGGGGAGCTGTTTTTT.